This T cell receptor beta chain was profiled in a study of blood T cell repertoires in COVID-19. Researchers sorted participants into cohorts using their self-reported clinical history. This clone was seen only a few times. The CDR3 totals 13 residues. Germline V gene data show CDR1 as MNHNS and CDR2 as SASEGT. Trimming took 2 bases from V and 10 from J, leaving 12 bases between them. Assay: immunoSEQ multiplex PCR; the TCRdb copy retains only in-frame clones and omits some. The sample includes 180,000 or so clones, about 80% of them seen just once. V is TRBV6-1 and J is TRBJ2-1; D possibly corresponds to TRBD2 (5 bases). Sequenced sample: PBMCs or T cells enriched from blood (not recorded which). The source of this sequence is a man in his sixties who had been exposed to COVID-19. The DNA for the CDR3 is TGTGCCAGCAGTGAATCCGGGGTCCGCGAGCAGTTCTTC. Residues: CASSESGVREQFF.